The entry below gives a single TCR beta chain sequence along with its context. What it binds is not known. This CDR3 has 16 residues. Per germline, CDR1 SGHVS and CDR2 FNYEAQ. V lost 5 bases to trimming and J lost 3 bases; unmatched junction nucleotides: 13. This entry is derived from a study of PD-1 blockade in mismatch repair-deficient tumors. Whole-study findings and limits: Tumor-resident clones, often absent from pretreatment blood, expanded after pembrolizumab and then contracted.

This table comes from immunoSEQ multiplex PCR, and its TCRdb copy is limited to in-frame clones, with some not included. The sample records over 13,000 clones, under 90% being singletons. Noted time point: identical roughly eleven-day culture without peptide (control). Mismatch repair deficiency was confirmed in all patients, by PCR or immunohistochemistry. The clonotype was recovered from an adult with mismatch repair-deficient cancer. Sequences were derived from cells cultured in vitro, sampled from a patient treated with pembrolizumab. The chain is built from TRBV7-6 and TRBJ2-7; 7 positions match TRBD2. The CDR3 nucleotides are TGTGCCAGCAGCCCGGGCCCGGGGGGTGTATACTACGAGCAGTACTTC. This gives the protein CASSPGPGGVYYEQYF. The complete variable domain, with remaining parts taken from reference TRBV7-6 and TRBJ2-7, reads GAGVSQSPRYKVTKRGQDVALRCDPISGHVSLYWYRQALGQGPEFLTYFNYEAQQDKSGLPNDRFSAERPEGSISTLTIQRTEQRDSAMYRCASSPGPGGVYYEQYFGPGTRLTVT.